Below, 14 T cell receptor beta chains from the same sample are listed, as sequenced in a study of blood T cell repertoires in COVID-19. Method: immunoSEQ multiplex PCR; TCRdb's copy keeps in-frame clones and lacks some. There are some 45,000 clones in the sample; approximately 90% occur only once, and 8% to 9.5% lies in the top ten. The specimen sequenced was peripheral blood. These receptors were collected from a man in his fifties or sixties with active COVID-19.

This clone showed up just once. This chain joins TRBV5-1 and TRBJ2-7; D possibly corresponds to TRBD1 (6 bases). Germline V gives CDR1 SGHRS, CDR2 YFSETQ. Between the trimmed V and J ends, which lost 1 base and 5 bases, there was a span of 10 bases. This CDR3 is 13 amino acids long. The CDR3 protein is CASSLLQGHEQYF. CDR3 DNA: TGCGCCAGCAGCTTGTTACAGGGCCACGAGCAGTACTTC.

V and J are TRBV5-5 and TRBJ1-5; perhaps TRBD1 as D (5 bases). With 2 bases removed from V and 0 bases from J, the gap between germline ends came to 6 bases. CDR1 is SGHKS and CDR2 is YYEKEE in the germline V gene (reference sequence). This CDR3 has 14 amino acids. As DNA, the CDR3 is TGTGCCAGCAGCTTTCAGGGTAGCAATCAGCCCCAGCATTTT. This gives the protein CASSFQGSNQPQHF.

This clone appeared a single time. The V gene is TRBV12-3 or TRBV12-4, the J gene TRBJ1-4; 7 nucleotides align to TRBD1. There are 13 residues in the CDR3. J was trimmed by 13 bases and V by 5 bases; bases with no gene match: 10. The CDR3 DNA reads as TGTGCCAGCAGTAGGACAGGTTCGTTCGGACTGTTTTTT. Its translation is CASSRTGSFGLFF.

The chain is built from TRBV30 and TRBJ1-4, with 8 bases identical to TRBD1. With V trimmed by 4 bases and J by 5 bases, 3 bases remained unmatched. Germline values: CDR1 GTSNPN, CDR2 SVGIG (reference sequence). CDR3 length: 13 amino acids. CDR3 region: CAWNRGENEKLFF. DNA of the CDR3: TGTGCCTGGAACAGGGGGGAAAATGAAAAACTGTTTTTT.

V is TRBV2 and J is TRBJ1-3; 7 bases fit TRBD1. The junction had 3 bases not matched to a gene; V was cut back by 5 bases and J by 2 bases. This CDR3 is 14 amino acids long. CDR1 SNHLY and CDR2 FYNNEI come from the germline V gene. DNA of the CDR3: TGTGCCAGCAGTAAGGGACAGACTGGAAACACCATATATTTT. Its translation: CASSKGQTGNTIYF.

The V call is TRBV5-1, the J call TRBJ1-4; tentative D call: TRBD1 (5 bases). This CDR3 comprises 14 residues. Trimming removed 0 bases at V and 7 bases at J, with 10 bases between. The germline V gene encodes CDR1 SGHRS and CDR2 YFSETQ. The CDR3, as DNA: TGCGCCAGCAGCTTGGTCCAGGGTGGTGAAAAACTGTTTTTT. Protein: CASSLVQGGEKLFF.

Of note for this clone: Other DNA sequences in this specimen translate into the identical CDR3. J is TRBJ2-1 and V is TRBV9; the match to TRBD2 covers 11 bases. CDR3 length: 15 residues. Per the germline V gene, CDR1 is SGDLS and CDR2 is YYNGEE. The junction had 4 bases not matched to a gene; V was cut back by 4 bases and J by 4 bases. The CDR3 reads CASSPRLAGYNEQFF. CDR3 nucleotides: TGTGCCAGCAGCCCGAGACTAGCGGGGTACAATGAGCAGTTCTTC.

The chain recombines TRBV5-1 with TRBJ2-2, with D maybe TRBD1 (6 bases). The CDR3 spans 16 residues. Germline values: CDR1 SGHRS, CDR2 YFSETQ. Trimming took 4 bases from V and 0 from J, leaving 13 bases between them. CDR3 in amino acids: CASSRSAGANTGELFF. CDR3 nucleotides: TGCGCCAGCAGCCGTTCGGCAGGGGCGAACACCGGGGAGCTGTTTTTT.

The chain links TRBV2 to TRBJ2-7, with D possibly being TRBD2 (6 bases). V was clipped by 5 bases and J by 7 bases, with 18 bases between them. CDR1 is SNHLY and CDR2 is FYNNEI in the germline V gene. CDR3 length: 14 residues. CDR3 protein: CASSLEPGVREQYF. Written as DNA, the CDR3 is TGTGCCAGCAGTTTAGAACCGGGAGTCAGGGAGCAGTACTTC. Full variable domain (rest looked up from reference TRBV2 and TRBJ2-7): EPEVTQTPSHQVTQMGQEVILRCVPISNHLYFYWYRQILGQKVEFLVSFYNNEISEKSEIFDDQFSVERPDGSNFTLKIRSTKLEDSAMYFCASSLEPGVREQYFGPGTRLTVT.

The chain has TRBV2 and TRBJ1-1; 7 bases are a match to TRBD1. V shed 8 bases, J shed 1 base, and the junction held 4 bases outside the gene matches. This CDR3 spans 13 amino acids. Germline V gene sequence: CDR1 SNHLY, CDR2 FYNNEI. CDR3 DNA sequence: TGTGCCAGCGGACAGGCCTGGAACACTGAAGCTTTCTTT. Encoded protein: CASGQAWNTEAFF.

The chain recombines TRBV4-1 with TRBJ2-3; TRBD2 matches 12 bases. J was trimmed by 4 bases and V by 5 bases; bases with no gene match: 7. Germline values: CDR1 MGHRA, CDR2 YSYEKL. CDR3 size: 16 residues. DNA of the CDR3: TGCGCCAGCAGCTGGACTAGCGGGGTCCTGCCAGATACGCAGTATTTT. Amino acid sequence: CASSWTSGVLPDTQYF.

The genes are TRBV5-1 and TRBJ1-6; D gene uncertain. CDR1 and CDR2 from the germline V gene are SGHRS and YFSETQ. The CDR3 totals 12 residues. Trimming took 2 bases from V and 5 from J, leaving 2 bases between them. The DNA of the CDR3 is TGCGCCAGCAGCTTCGATAATTCACCCCTCCACTTT. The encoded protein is CASSFDNSPLHF.

CDR3 DNA sequence: TGTGCCAGCAAAGGGGTCTCCCATTCAGATACGCAGTATTTT. Amino acids: CASKGVSHSDTQYF. The V gene is TRBV3-1 (or the pseudogene TRBV3-2), the J gene TRBJ2-3; D is perhaps TRBD1 (5 bases). The germline CDR1 and CDR2 sequences are LGHDT and YNNKEL (reference sequence). The CDR3 loop spans 14 amino acids. The V and J ends lost 7 bases and 4 bases respectively, with 15 bases between them.

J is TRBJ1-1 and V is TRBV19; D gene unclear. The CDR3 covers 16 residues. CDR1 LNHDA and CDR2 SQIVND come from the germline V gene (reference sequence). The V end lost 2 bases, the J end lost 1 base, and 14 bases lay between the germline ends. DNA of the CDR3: TGTGCCAGTAGTATATCGGGGTTTCGGGGGAACACTGAAGCTTTCTTT. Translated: CASSISGFRGNTEAFF.